This is a list of T cell receptor beta chains from one sample in a study of blood T cell repertoires in COVID-19. The data were produced by immunoSEQ multiplex PCR, yet TCRdb's version contains in-frame clones alone and is incomplete. Here the sample spans approximately 170,000 clones, about 86% being singletons. Sequencing input: peripheral blood. Receptors were obtained from a man in his sixties or seventies with active or convalescent COVID-19. Each CDR3 is given with its conserved first and last residue. The D gene is left open where the match is weak. Rows may omit the clone size; those that give it use once, few, many or a size class.

V gene	J gene	D gene	clone size	CDR3 DNA	CDR3 protein
TRBV6-5	TRBJ2-4	NA	NA	TGTGCCAGCACCTTAGGGGGACCCCCGTACTTC	CASTLGGPPYF
TRBV18	TRBJ1-2	TRBD1	NA	TGTGCCAGCTCACCGGACAGGGGAAGTGGCTACACCTTC	CASSPDRGSGYTF
TRBV19	TRBJ1-4	TRBD1	NA	TGTGCCACCAACCCCGGGACAGGGGGCAATGAAAAACTGTTTTTT	CATNPGTGGNEKLFF
TRBV6-2/TRBV6-3	TRBJ1-4	TRBD1	few	TGTGCCAGCAGTTCCCGACAGGGCGGTGAGAAACTGTTTTTT	CASSSRQGGEKLFF
TRBV7-7	TRBJ2-5	TRBD2	NA	TGTGCCAGCAGCAAGGGACTAGCGGGGAACCAAGAGACCCAGTACTTC	CASSKGLAGNQETQYF
TRBV2	TRBJ2-5	TRBD1	NA	TGTGCCAGCACCCCTCCTCAGGGGGCTGGGGAGACCCAGTACTTC	CASTPPQGAGETQYF
TRBV10-3	TRBJ2-4	NA	NA	TGTGCCATCAGTGAGTCGGAAGGAGTTGGCAAAAACATTCAGTACTTC	CAISESEGVGKNIQYF
TRBV27	TRBJ1-3	NA	NA	TGTGCCAGCAGTTTCTCCGCTGGAAACACCATATATTTT	CASSFSAGNTIYF
TRBV2	TRBJ2-7	TRBD2	NA	TGTGCCAGCAGGAATAGCGGGAACTCCTACGAGCAGTACTTC	CASRNSGNSYEQYF
TRBV28	TRBJ2-1	TRBD2	once	TGTGCCAGCACCGCCGGAGCGGGAGTTCGATACAATGAGCAGTTCTTC	CASTAGAGVRYNEQFF
TRBV9	TRBJ2-1	TRBD2	NA	TGTGCCAGCAGCGTAGTCTGGGCGGGGGGGCCGAATGAGCAGTTCTTC	CASSVVWAGGPNEQFF
TRBV5-4	TRBJ1-6	NA	NA	TGTGCCAGCAGCTTGGCGGGCGTAGGGGGTTCACCCCTCCACTTT	CASSLAGVGGSPLHF
TRBV12-2	TRBJ2-3	NA	once	TGTGCAAGTCGCTTGGCCGACAGGGGAAGCACAGATACGCAGTATTTT	CASRLADRGSTDTQYF
TRBV6-5	TRBJ1-5	TRBD1	NA	TGTGCCAGCAGCCGGGACAGGAGTAATCAGCCCCAGCATTTT	CASSRDRSNQPQHF
TRBV6-5	TRBJ2-5	NA	NA	TGTGCCAGCAGTTACCCCGGGGGAGGAGAGACCCAGTACTTC	CASSYPGGGETQYF
TRBV7-7	TRBJ2-1	TRBD2	NA	TGTGCCAGCAGCCGCCGGGGGGACGGGGAGCAGTTCTTC	CASSRRGDGEQFF
TRBV7-9	TRBJ1-4	NA	NA	TGTGCCAGCAGCCGGTCGGGTGGCGGGGATGAAAAACTGTTTTTT	CASSRSGGGDEKLFF
TRBV5-1	TRBJ1-1	NA	NA	TGCGCCAGCAGCTGGCAGGGGCGGCCTGAAGCTTTCTTT	CASSWQGRPEAFF
TRBV11-2	TRBJ2-7	TRBD2	NA	TGTGCCAGCAGCTTAGATCCTAGCGGGAGTTACGAGCAGTACTTC	CASSLDPSGSYEQYF
TRBV29-1	TRBJ1-2	NA	NA	TGCAGCGCCACGGACAAACTGGGGGGCTACACCTTC	CSATDKLGGYTF
TRBV11-1	TRBJ2-7	NA	NA	TGTGCCAGCAGCTTTCGGCAGGAGGTATACGAGCAGTACTTC	CASSFRQEVYEQYF
TRBV6-2/TRBV6-3	TRBJ1-5	NA	NA	TGTGCCAGCAGTTACTCGTCCAGGGATCAGCCCCAGCATTTT	CASSYSSRDQPQHF
TRBV6-6	TRBJ1-1	TRBD1	NA	TGTGCCAGCAGGACAGGGGGCCTCACTGAAGCTTTCTTT	CASRTGGLTEAFF
TRBV12-3/TRBV12-4	TRBJ2-5	NA	few	TGTGCCAGCAGTTTAGGACAGAACGGAGACCAGTACTTC	CASSLGQNGDQYF
TRBV6-6	TRBJ2-3	NA	NA	TGTGCCACCAAGCCCGGGGGGCGGACAGATACGCAGTATTTT	CATKPGGRTDTQYF
TRBV11-3	TRBJ2-2	TRBD1	NA	TGTGCCAGCAGCTTAGAAGGGACAGGGTTTAACACCGGGGAGCTGTTTTTT	CASSLEGTGFNTGELFF
TRBV5-1	TRBJ2-7	TRBD2	few	TGCGCCAGCGCCGCCCACGGCGGGGGAGCAGCAGCCTACGAGCAGTACTTC	CASAAHGGGAAAYEQYF
TRBV3-1/TRBV3-2	TRBJ2-1	NA	NA	TGTGCCAGCAGCCTCAGACAGAACCAGTACAATGAGCAGTTCTTC	CASSLRQNQYNEQFF